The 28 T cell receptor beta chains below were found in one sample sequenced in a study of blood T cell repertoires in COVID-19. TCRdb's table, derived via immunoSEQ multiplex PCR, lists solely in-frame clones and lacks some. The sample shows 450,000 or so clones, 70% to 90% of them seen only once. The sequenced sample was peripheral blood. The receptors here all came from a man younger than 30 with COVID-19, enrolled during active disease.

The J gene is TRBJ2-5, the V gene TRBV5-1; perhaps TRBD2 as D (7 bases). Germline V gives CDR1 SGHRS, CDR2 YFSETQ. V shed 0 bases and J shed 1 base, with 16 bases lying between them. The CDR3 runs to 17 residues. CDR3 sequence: CASSLGLGGAGQETQYF. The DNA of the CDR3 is TGCGCCAGCAGCTTGGGCCTAGGGGGGGCGGGCCAAGAGACCCAGTACTTC.

The CDR3 DNA sequence: TGTGCCAGCAGCCACCAACCGGGCCTCGGGGACGAGCAGTACTTC. Residues: CASSHQPGLGDEQYF. This chain links TRBV3-1 (or the pseudogene TRBV3-2) with TRBJ2-7; D perhaps matches TRBD2 (5 bases). The CDR3 is made up of 15 amino acids. Looked up from germline, CDR1 is LGHDT and CDR2 is YNNKEL (reference sequence). Trimming shortened V by 3 bases and J by 5 bases, and 17 bases separated the two germline ends.

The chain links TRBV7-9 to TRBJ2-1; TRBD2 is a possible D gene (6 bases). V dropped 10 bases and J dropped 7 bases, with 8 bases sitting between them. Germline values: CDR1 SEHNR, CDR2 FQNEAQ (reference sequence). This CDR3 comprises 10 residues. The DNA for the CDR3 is TGTGCCATCGGGGGAAATGAGCAGTTCTTC. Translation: CAIGGNEQFF.

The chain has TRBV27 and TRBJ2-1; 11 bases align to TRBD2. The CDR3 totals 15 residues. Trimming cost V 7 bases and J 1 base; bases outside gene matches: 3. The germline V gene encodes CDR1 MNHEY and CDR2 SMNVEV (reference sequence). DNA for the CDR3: TGTGCCAGCACCCTAGCGGGAGGTTCCTACAATGAGCAGTTCTTC. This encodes CASTLAGGSYNEQFF.

The CDR3 DNA reads as TGCGCCAGCAGCCCCATTGGAGGGAAGATGTACAATGAGCAGTTCTTC. Protein sequence: CASSPIGGKMYNEQFF. The rearrangement links TRBV4-1 to TRBJ2-1, with D possibly being TRBD2 (6 bases). V lost 4 bases and J 4 bases, leaving 17 bases between the germline ends. CDR3 length: 16 residues. Germline V gives CDR1 MGHRA, CDR2 YSYEKL.

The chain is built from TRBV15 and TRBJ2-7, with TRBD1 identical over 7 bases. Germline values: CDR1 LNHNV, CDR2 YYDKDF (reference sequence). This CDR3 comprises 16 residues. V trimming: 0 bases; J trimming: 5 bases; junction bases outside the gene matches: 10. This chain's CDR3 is CATSRDYEGAPDEQYF. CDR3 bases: TGTGCCACCAGCAGAGATTACGAGGGGGCTCCGGACGAGCAGTACTTC.

The chain's CDR3 is CASSLGTSGSEVYEQYF. The CDR3 DNA sequence: TGCGCCAGCAGCTTAGGGACTAGCGGGAGTGAAGTCTACGAGCAGTACTTC. V and J are TRBV5-1 and TRBJ2-7, with 14 bases fitting TRBD2. The germline CDR1 and CDR2 sequences are SGHRS and YFSETQ. The length of the CDR3 is 17 residues. V was clipped by 2 bases and J by 3 bases; unmatched bases: 7.

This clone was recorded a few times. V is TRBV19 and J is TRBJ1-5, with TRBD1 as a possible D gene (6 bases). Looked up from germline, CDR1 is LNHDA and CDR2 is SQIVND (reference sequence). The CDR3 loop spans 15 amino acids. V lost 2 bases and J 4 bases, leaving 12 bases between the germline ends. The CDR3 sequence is CASSITGPGNQPQHF. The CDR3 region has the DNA TGTGCCAGTAGTATAACAGGGCCGGGGAATCAGCCCCAGCATTTT.

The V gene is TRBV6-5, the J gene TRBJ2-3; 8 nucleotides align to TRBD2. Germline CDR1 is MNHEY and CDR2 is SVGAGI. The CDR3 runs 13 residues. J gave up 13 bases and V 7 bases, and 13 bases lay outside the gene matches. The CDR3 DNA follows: TGTGCCAGCACCGACGCCCTAGCGGGTCCGGAGTATTTT. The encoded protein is CASTDALAGPEYF.

The CDR3 region has the DNA TGTGCCAGCAGCCAAGTCCTACTAGCGTGGTCCTACAATGAGCAGTTCTTC. Residues: CASSQVLLAWSYNEQFF. The chain is built from TRBV3-1 (or the pseudogene TRBV3-2) and TRBJ2-1, with 7 bases that match TRBD2. CDR3 length equals 17 residues. J lost 1 base, V lost 1 base, and 7 bases had no gene match. In germline, CDR1 is LGHDT, CDR2 YNNKEL (reference sequence).

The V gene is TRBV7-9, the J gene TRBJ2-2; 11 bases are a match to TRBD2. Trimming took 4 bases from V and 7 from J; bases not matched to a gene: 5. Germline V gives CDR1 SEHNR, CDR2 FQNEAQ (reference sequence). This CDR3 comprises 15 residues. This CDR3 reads CASSSLAGGIGELFF. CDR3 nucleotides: TGTGCCAGCAGCTCCCTAGCGGGGGGTATCGGGGAGCTGTTTTTT. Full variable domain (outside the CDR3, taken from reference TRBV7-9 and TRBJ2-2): DTGVSQNPRHKITKRGQNVTFRCDPISEHNRLYWYRQTLGQGPEFLTYFQNEAQLEKSRLLSDRFSAERPKGSFSTLEIQRTEQGDSAMYLCASSSLAGGIGELFFGEGSRLTVL.

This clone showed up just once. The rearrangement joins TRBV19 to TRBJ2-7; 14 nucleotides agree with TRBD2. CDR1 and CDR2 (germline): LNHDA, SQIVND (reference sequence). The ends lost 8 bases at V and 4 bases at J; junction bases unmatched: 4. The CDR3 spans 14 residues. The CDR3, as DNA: TGTGCCAGTTCCGGGACTAGCGGGAGTTACGAGCAGTACTTC. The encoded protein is CASSGTSGSYEQYF.

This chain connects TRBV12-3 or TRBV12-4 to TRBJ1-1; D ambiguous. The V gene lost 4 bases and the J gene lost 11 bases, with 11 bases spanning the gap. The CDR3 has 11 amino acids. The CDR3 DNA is TGTGCCAGCAGTTCAGGTATAAGGGCTTTCTTT. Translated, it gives CASSSGIRAFF.

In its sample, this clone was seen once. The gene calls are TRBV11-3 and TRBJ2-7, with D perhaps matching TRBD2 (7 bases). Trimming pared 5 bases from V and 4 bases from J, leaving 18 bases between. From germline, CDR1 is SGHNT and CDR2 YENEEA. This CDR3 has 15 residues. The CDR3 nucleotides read TGTGCCAGCAGCCCGGGGGGCGGAGGGAATTACGAGCAGTACTTC. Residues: CASSPGGGGNYEQYF.

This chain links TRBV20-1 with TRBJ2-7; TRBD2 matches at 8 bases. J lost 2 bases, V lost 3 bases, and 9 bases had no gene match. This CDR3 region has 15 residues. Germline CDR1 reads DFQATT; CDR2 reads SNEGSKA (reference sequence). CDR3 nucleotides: TGCAGTGCTAGTGAAAGCGGGGGCCTTACCTACGAGCAGTACTTC. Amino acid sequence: CSASESGGLTYEQYF.

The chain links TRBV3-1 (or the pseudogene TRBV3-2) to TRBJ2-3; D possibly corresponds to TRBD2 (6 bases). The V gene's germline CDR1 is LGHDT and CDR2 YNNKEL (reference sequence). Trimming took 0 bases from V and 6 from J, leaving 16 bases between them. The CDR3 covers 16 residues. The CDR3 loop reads CASSQDLRTTIDTQYF. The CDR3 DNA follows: TGTGCCAGCAGCCAAGATCTTAGGACTACTATTGATACGCAGTATTTT.

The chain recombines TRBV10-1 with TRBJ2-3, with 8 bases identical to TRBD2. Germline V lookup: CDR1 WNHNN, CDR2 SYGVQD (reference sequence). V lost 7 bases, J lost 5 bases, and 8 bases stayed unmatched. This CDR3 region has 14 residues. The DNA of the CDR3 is TGCGCCAGCAATTATAGCGGGAACTTAGATACGCAGTATTTT. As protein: CASNYSGNLDTQYF.

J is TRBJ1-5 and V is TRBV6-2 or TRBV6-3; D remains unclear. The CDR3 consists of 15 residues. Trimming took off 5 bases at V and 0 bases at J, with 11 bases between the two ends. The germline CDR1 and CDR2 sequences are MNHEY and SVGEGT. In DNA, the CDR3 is TGTGCCAGCAGTGCTACAGCTTATAGCAATCAGCCCCAGCATTTT. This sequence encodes CASSATAYSNQPQHF.

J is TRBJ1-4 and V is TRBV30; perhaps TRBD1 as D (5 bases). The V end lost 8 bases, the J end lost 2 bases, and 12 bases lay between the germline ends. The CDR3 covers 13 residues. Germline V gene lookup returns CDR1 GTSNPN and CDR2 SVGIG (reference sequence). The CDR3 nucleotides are TGTGCCGGGGGGTTCTCCACTAATGAAAAACTGTTTTTT. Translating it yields CAGGFSTNEKLFF. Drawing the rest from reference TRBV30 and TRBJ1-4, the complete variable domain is SQTIHQWPATLVQPVGSPLSLECTVEGTSNPNLYWYRQAAGRGLQLLFYSVGIGQISSEVPQNLSASRPQDRQFILSSKKLLLSDSGFYLCAGGFSTNEKLFFGSGTQLSVL.

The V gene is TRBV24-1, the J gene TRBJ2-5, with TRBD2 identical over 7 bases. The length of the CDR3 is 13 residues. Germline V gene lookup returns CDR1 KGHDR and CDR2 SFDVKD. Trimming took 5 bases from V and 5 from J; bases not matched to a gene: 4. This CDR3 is CATSVSGDETQYF. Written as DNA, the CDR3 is TGTGCCACCAGTGTCAGCGGGGATGAGACCCAGTACTTC.

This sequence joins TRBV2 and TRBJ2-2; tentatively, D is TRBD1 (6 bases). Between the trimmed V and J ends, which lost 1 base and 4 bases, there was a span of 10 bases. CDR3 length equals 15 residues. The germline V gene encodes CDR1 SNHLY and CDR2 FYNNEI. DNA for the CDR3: TGTGCCAGCAGTGAAGGGGGGCGCGGCACCGGGGAGCTGTTTTTT. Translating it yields CASSEGGRGTGELFF.

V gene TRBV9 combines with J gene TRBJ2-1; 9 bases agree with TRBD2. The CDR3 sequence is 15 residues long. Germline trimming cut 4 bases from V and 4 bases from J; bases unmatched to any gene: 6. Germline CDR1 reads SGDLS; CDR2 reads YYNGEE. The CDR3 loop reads CASSPVGLAYNEQFF. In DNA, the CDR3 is TGTGCCAGCAGCCCAGTAGGACTAGCGTACAATGAGCAGTTCTTC.

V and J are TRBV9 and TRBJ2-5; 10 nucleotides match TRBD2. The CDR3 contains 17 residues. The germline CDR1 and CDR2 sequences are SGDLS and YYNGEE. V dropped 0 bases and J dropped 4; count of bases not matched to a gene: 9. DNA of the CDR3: TGTGCCAGCAGCGTAGCCCCAAGCGGGAGGGCCGGAGAGACCCAGTACTTC. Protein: CASSVAPSGRAGETQYF.

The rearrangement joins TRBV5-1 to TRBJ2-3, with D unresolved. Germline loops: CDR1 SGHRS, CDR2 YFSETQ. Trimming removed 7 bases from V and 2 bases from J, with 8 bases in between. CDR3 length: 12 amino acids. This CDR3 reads CASAADTDTQYF. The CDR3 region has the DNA TGCGCCAGCGCCGCGGACACAGATACGCAGTATTTT. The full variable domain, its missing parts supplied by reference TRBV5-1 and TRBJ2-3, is KAGVTQTPRYLIKTRGQQVTLSCSPISGHRSVSWYQQTPGQGLQFLFEYFSETQRNKGNFPGRFSGRQFSNSRSEMNVSTLELGDSALYLCASAADTDTQYFGPGTRLTVL.

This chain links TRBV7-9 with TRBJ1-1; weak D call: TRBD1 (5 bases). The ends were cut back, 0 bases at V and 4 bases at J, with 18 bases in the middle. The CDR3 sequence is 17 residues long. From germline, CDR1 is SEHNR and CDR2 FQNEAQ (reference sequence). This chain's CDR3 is CASSLAGFGHQGTEAFF. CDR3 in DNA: TGTGCCAGCAGCTTAGCCGGGTTTGGACACCAAGGCACTGAAGCTTTCTTT.

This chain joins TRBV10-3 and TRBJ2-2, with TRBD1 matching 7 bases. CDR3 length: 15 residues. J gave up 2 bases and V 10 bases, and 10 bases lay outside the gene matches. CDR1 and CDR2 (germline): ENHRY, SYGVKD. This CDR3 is CATMGWTGNTGELFF. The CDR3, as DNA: TGTGCCACCATGGGGTGGACAGGTAACACCGGGGAGCTGTTTTTT.

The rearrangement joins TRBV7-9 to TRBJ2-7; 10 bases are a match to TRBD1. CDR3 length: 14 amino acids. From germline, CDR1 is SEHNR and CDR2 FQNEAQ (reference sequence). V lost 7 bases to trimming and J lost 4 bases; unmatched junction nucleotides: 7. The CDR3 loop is CASIATGGIYEQYF. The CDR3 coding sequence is TGTGCCAGCATAGCGACAGGGGGCATTTACGAGCAGTACTTC.

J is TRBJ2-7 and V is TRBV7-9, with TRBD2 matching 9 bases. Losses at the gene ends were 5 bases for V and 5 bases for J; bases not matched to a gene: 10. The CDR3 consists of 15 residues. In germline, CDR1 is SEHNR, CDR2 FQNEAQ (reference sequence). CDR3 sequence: CASSLMVAGADEQYF. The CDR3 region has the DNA TGTGCCAGCAGCCTTATGGTAGCGGGAGCCGACGAGCAGTACTTC.